What follows are 25 T cell receptor beta chains derived from one specimen sequenced in a study of early T cells in non-severe SARS-CoV-2 infection. MiXCR, applied by TCRdb to the 5' RACE reads, yields one record per CDR3 protein. The repertoire includes 95,000 to 110,000 distinct CDR3 sequences, 8.5% to 14% of them detected once, and about 8.1% sits in the top ten. Material: whole blood. The receptors originated from an adult who was a healthcare worker with PCR-confirmed SARS-CoV-2 infection or an uninfected control (not recorded which).

The table lists this clonotype with many counts. This chain links TRBV6-2 or TRBV6-3 with TRBJ1-5; D is unresolved. CDR1 and CDR2 from the germline V gene are MNHEY and SVGEGT. The CDR3 has 12 residues. V lost 8 bases and J 0 bases, leaving 5 bases between the germline ends. CDR3 residues: CASGYSNQPQHF. The DNA of the CDR3 is TGTGCCAGCGGGTATAGCAATCAGCCCCAGCATTTT.

This clonotype was seen at least ten times. The V call is TRBV9, the J call TRBJ2-2; possible D gene TRBD1, 5 bases. The CDR3 consists of 12 residues. The V end lost 3 bases, the J end lost 7 bases, and 7 bases lay between the germline ends. Germline CDR1 SGDLS, CDR2 YYNGEE. In DNA form, the CDR3 reads TGTGCCAGCAGCGACAGGAGCGGGGAGCTGTTTTTT. It specifies CASSDRSGELFF.

V is TRBV9 and J is TRBJ2-2; TRBD2 might be the D (6 bases). The CDR3 has 14 amino acids. The germline CDR1 and CDR2 sequences are SGDLS and YYNGEE. Trimming removed 5 bases from V and 5 bases from J, with 13 bases in between. CDR3 sequence (DNA): TGTGCCAGCAGTTTAGTCGGGGGAACCGGGGAGCTGTTTTTT. It specifies CASSLVGGTGELFF.

This clonotype showed up many times. J is TRBJ1-2 and V is TRBV4-1; TRBD1 is a possible D gene (6 bases). From germline, CDR1 is MGHRA and CDR2 YSYEKL. V dropped 0 bases and J dropped 5 bases, with 13 bases sitting between them. This CDR3 is built from 15 residues. This CDR3 reads CASSQENLGAYGYTF. The CDR3 coding sequence is TGCGCCAGCAGCCAAGAGAATCTGGGGGCATATGGCTACACCTTC.

The chain combines TRBV15 with TRBJ2-7; D is uncertain. This CDR3 spans 14 amino acids. Germline V CDR1 and CDR2: LNHNV, YYDKDF (reference sequence). Trimming left V 0 bases short and J 3 bases short, with 9 bases between. The CDR3 bases are TGTGCCACCAGCAGAGAGTACAGAGACTACGAGCAGTACTTC. Translating it yields CATSREYRDYEQYF.

The rearrangement links TRBV20-1 to TRBJ1-1; D is ambiguous. CDR1 is DFQATT and CDR2 is SNEGSKA in the germline V gene (reference sequence). Trimming removed 2 bases at V and 11 bases at J, with 15 bases between. The CDR3 runs 12 residues. The CDR3 protein is CSARTGSTSAFF. DNA of the CDR3: TGCAGTGCTAGAACGGGGTCCACTTCGGCTTTCTTT.

This clonotype occurred many times. The chain employs TRBV4-1 and TRBJ2-1; no definite D call. CDR1 MGHRA and CDR2 YSYEKL come from the germline V gene. Trimming pared 8 bases from V and 6 bases from J, leaving 14 bases between. This CDR3 has 13 residues. The DNA of the CDR3 is TGCGCCAGCGCCAGAGTTGTAGGCAATGAGCAGTTCTTC. Protein: CASARVVGNEQFF.

The chain uses TRBV5-1 and TRBJ2-3; D ambiguous. The CDR3 has 16 residues. Trimming pared 1 base from V and 1 base from J, leaving 13 bases between. Germline CDR1 SGHRS, CDR2 YFSETQ. Here the CDR3 reads CASSLPPPRRTDTQYF. CDR3 bases: TGCGCCAGCAGCTTGCCGCCCCCACGACGCACAGATACGCAGTATTTT.

There are many counts of this clonotype. The gene calls are TRBV20-1 and TRBJ2-7; D uncertain. V lost 2 bases, J lost 0 bases, and 17 bases lay in between. Germline CDR1 reads DFQATT; CDR2 reads SNEGSKA (reference sequence). The CDR3 is 16 residues long. The CDR3 loop is CSARRSSAMDSYEQYF. For the CDR3, the DNA is TGCAGTGCTAGAAGGAGTTCAGCGATGGACTCCTACGAGCAGTACTTC.

The chain carries TRBV5-1 and TRBJ2-5; D is unresolved. V lost 7 bases, J lost 2 bases, and 15 bases lay in between. This CDR3 has 14 residues. Germline V gene lookup returns CDR1 SGHRS and CDR2 YFSETQ. The chain's CDR3 is CASSSMGIQETQYF. The DNA for the CDR3 is TGCGCCAGCTCCTCCATGGGGATTCAAGAGACCCAGTACTTC.

The chain combines TRBV15 with TRBJ2-1; D is unresolved. This CDR3 comprises 13 residues. The V end lost 0 bases, the J end lost 10 bases, and 10 bases lay between the germline ends. Per the germline V gene, CDR1 is LNHNV and CDR2 is YYDKDF (reference sequence). The CDR3 sequence: CATSRDRASEQFF. The DNA for the CDR3 is TGTGCCACCAGCAGAGATAGGGCATCCGAGCAGTTCTTC.

A note on this clonotype: A read error may account for a junction end that differs from germline. The J gene is TRBJ2-5, the V gene TRBV2; TRBD1 is a possible D gene (5 bases). In germline, CDR1 is SNHLY, CDR2 FYNNEI. This CDR3 contains 14 residues. The CDR3 region has the DNA TGTGCCAGCAGTGAACAGGGCCCCCAAGAGACCCAGTGCTTC. Amino acids: CASSEQGPQETQCF.

This clonotype was counted at least ten times. The gene calls are TRBV10-3 and TRBJ2-3; 9 bases align to TRBD2. Per germline, CDR1 ENHRY and CDR2 SYGVKD. V lost 8 bases and J lost 3; bases outside the gene matches: 12. The CDR3 has 16 amino acids. In DNA form, the CDR3 reads TGTGCCATCTCACTCGGACTAGCGATGATTACAGATACGCAGTATTTT. Translation gives CAISLGLAMITDTQYF.

This clonotype was seen repeatedly, ten times or more. The chain carries TRBV11-2 and TRBJ2-7, with 9 positions matching TRBD2. CDR1 and CDR2 from the germline V gene are SGHAT and FQNNGV. Unmatched junction bases numbered 8, after V lost 5 bases and J lost 3 bases. The CDR3 contains 15 residues. CDR3 DNA sequence: TGTGCCAGCAGCCCCGGACTAGCGAGCGTCTACGAGCAGTACTTC. It is translated as CASSPGLASVYEQYF.

This clonotype was counted at least ten times. The V and J genes are TRBV2 and TRBJ1-1; D remains ambiguous. The CDR3 totals 11 residues. V was clipped by 6 bases and J by 1 base, with 3 bases between them. The germline CDR1 and CDR2 sequences are SNHLY and FYNNEI. The CDR3 here is CASRQNTEAFF. The CDR3 DNA reads as TGTGCCAGCAGACAGAACACTGAAGCTTTCTTT.

The V gene is TRBV2, the J gene TRBJ2-7; D ambiguous. Germline V lookup: CDR1 SNHLY, CDR2 FYNNEI. V was cut by 1 base and J by 5 bases, with 9 bases left in between. CDR3 size: 13 residues. The CDR3 loop is CASSEGQANEQYF. The CDR3 DNA sequence: TGTGCCAGCAGTGAAGGGCAGGCCAACGAGCAGTACTTC.

This clonotype showed up just a few times. The chain is built from TRBV3-1 and TRBJ2-7, with D perhaps TRBD2 (6 bases). CDR1 is LGHDT and CDR2 is YNNKEL in the germline V gene (reference sequence). V gave up 4 bases and J gave up 12 bases, with 19 bases separating them. The length of the CDR3 is 13 residues. CDR3 amino acids: CASSLGGDGTSYF. In nucleotides, the CDR3 is TGTGCCAGCAGCCTGGGGGGAGACGGGACGTCGTACTTC.

This clonotype was seen many times. This chain links TRBV5-5 with TRBJ2-3; D not resolved. With 0 bases removed from V and 6 bases from J, the gap between germline ends came to 23 bases. Germline V lookup: CDR1 SGHKS, CDR2 YYEKEE (reference sequence). The CDR3 runs 18 residues. CDR3 protein: CASSLDPIGRRLTDTQYF. The CDR3, as DNA: TGTGCCAGCAGCTTGGACCCAATAGGCAGGCGGTTGACGGATACGCAGTATTTT.

The chain's CDR3 is CSARTGGSNQPQHF. CDR3 DNA sequence: TGCAGTGCCCGGACAGGGGGGAGCAATCAGCCCCAGCATTTT. The chain couples TRBV20-1 to TRBJ1-5, with 10 bases fitting TRBD1. Unmatched junction bases numbered 3, after V lost 6 bases and J lost 1 base. The CDR3 covers 14 residues. The germline V gene has CDR1 DFQATT and CDR2 SNEGSKA (reference sequence).

This clonotype was counted ten times or more. The chain employs TRBV28 and TRBJ1-1; maybe TRBD1 (5 bases). Germline V lookup: CDR1 MDHEN, CDR2 SYDVKM. The V and J ends lost 7 bases and 6 bases respectively, with 12 bases between them. This CDR3 region has 12 residues. As DNA, the CDR3 is TGTGCCAGCAAACGGGGCCTGGCTGAAGCTTTCTTT. Its translation is CASKRGLAEAFF.

The chain carries TRBV28 and TRBJ2-5; no reliable D call. V lost 1 base and J 1 base, leaving 10 bases between the germline ends. Germline CDR1 and CDR2: MDHEN and SYDVKM. This CDR3 has 15 residues. The DNA of the CDR3 is TGTGCCAGCAGTTTATATAGTTCTAGCCAAGAGACCCAGTACTTC. Its translation: CASSLYSSSQETQYF. The whole variable domain, remainder taken from reference TRBV28 and TRBJ2-5, is DVKVTQSSRYLVKRTGEKVFLECVQDMDHENMFWYRQDPGLGLRLIYFSYDVKMKEKGDIPEGYSVSREKKERFSLILESASTNQTSMYLCASSLYSSSQETQYFGPGTRLLVL.

Ten or more counts support this clonotype. This chain uses TRBV7-2 with TRBJ2-5, with 9 nucleotides matching TRBD2. The germline gives CDR1 SGHTA, CDR2 FQGNSA. This CDR3 has 15 amino acids. V lost 5 bases and J lost 6; bases outside the gene matches: 10. This CDR3 reads CASSRTRLAAQTQYF. The CDR3 DNA sequence: TGTGCCAGCAGCCGAACACGACTAGCGGCGCAGACCCAGTACTTC.

This clonotype was detected ten times or more. V usage is TRBV10-1 and J usage is TRBJ1-4; D uncertain. With 8 bases removed from V and 1 base from J, the gap between germline ends came to 8 bases. The CDR3 covers 13 residues. Germline V gene data show CDR1 as WNHNN and CDR2 as SYGVQD (reference sequence). The chain's CDR3 is CASSDVTNEKLFF. The CDR3 DNA reads as TGCGCCAGCTCGGACGTAACTAATGAAAAACTGTTTTTT.

This clonotype was recorded many times. The chain is built from TRBV7-2 and TRBJ2-4; D may be TRBD1 or TRBD2 (5 bases each). Germline values: CDR1 SGHTA, CDR2 FQGNSA. Trimming left V 6 bases short and J 2 bases short, with 11 bases between. The CDR3 loop spans 14 amino acids. CDR3 in amino acids: CASRGDGSKNIQYF. CDR3 DNA sequence: TGTGCCAGCAGGGGGGATGGATCCAAAAACATTCAGTACTTC.

The J gene is TRBJ1-1, the V gene TRBV2; maybe TRBD1 (6 bases). The germline V gene encodes CDR1 SNHLY and CDR2 FYNNEI. Trimming cost V 9 bases and J 1 base, with 12 bases left between them. The CDR3 has 13 amino acids. CDR3 nucleotides: TGTGCCAGTAACAGGGAAGGGAACACTGAAGCTTTCTTT. Translation: CASNREGNTEAFF.